A single sample gave rise to the 5 T cell receptor beta chains below, sequenced in a study of cytomegalovirus exposure and HLA in healthy donors. PCR was performed using 60 Vbeta and 13 Jbeta primers. Libraries were prepared by immunoSEQ multiplex PCR; TCRdb keeps only in-frame clonotypes and omits some of them. The sample carries some 110,000 clones, about 80% recorded once. The sample was PBMCs. The receptors were sampled from a woman in her forties in good health and CMV-seronegative.

The chain recombines TRBV6-6 with TRBJ1-2; D is perhaps TRBD1 (6 bases). V was trimmed by 0 bases and J by 3 bases, leaving 11 bases between them. The CDR3 length is 15 residues. The germline CDR1 and CDR2 sequences are MNHNY and SVGAGI (reference sequence). This chain's CDR3 is CASSYSVTGYYGYTF. The CDR3 region has the DNA TGTGCCAGCAGTTACTCGGTGACAGGATACTATGGCTACACCTTC.

V usage is TRBV7-2 and J usage is TRBJ2-4; weak D call: TRBD2 (6 bases). There are 18 residues in the CDR3. Per the germline V gene, CDR1 is SGHTA and CDR2 is FQGNSA. Trimming removed 7 bases at V and 6 bases at J, with 28 bases between. CDR3 in DNA: TGTGCCAGCACCTCAGAAGAGGGCTTAGCGGCACGGGTAAACATTCAGTACTTC. It specifies CASTSEEGLAARVNIQYF. The complete variable domain, with remaining parts taken from reference TRBV7-2 and TRBJ2-4, reads GAGVSQSPSNKVTEKGKDVELRCDPISGHTALYWYRQSLGQGLEFLIYFQGNSAPDKSGLPSDRFSAERTGGSVSTLTIQRTQQEDSAVYLCASTSEEGLAARVNIQYFGAGTRLSVL.

The chain recombines TRBV9 with TRBJ2-1; 10 bases are shared with TRBD2. The ends lost 4 bases at V and 8 bases at J; junction bases unmatched: 9. There are 15 residues in the CDR3. The germline V gene encodes CDR1 SGDLS and CDR2 YYNGEE. The chain's CDR3 is CASSPAQREGHEQFF. Here the CDR3 DNA reads TGTGCCAGCAGCCCCGCCCAGCGGGAGGGCCATGAGCAGTTCTTC.

The chain is built from TRBV11-2 and TRBJ2-5; D is perhaps TRBD2 (6 bases). Germline V gene data show CDR1 as SGHAT and CDR2 as FQNNGV. The V end lost 1 base, the J end lost 4 bases, and 13 bases lay between the germline ends. The CDR3 contains 15 residues. CDR3 protein: CASSLGWDSRETQYF. The CDR3 nucleotides read TGTGCCAGCAGCTTAGGGTGGGACTCCCGAGAGACCCAGTACTTC.

The chain has TRBV28 and TRBJ1-1, with D perhaps TRBD1 (5 bases). The V end was cut by 7 bases, the J end by 11 bases, with 20 bases between. The germline V gene encodes CDR1 MDHEN and CDR2 SYDVKM. The CDR3 totals 13 residues. CDR3 sequence: CASTIYRGTAAFF. The DNA for the CDR3 is TGTGCCAGCACCATTTACCGGGGGACTGCTGCTTTCTTT.